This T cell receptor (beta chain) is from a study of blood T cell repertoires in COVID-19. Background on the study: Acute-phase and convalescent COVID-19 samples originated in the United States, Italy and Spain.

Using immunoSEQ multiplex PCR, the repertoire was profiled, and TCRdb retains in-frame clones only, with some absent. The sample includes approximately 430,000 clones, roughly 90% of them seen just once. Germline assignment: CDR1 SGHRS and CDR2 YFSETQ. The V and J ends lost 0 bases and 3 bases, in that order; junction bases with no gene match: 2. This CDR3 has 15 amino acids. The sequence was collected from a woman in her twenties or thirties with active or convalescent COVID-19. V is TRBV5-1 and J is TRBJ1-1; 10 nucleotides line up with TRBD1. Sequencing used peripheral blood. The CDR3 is CASSLGDRGYTEAFF. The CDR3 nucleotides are TGCGCCAGCAGCTTGGGGGACAGGGGTTACACTGAAGCTTTCTTT.